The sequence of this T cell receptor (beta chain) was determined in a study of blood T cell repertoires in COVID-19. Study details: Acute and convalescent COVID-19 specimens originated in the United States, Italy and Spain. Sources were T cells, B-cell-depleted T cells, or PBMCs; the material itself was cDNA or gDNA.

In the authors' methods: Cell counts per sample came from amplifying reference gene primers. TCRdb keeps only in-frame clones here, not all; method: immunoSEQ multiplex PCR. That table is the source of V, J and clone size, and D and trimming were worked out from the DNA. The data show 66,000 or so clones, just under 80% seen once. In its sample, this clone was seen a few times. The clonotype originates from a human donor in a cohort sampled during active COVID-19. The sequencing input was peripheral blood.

The CDR3 sequence: CASSLWYGRSGTGELFF. The DNA of the CDR3 is TGTGCCAGCAGTTTGTGGTACGGGAGGTCTGGCACCGGGGAGCTGTTTTTT. V and J are TRBV27 and TRBJ2-2, with 7 positions matching TRBD2. The V gene end was trimmed by 3 bases and the J gene end by 4 bases; junction bases not matched to a gene: 11. In germline, CDR1 is MNHEY, CDR2 SMNVEV (reference sequence). The CDR3 covers 17 residues.